These 15 T cell receptor beta chains were all obtained from the same sample, sequenced in a study of blood T cell repertoires in COVID-19. The table came from immunoSEQ multiplex PCR; TCRdb's copy has only in-frame clones and leaves some out. Here the sample spans around 300,000 clones, about nine tenths being singletons. Specimen: peripheral blood. The source of these receptors is a woman in her thirties with COVID-19, enrolled during active disease.

The chain is built from TRBV6-2 or TRBV6-3 and TRBJ1-1; the match to TRBD1 covers 7 bases. Looked up from germline, CDR1 is MNHEY and CDR2 is SVGEGT. V gave up 5 bases and J gave up 4 bases; unmatched junction bases: 7. This CDR3 is 14 amino acids long. This CDR3 is CASSKGQTLTEAFF. As DNA, the CDR3 is TGTGCCAGCAGTAAGGGACAGACTCTCACTGAAGCTTTCTTT.

The chain has TRBV6-5 and TRBJ1-2; possible D gene TRBD1, 5 bases. V was clipped by 6 bases and J by 6 bases, with 11 bases between them. The germline CDR1 and CDR2 sequences are MNHEY and SVGAGI. The CDR3 runs 12 residues. CDR3 loop: CASRPGGDGYTF. Written as DNA, the CDR3 is TGTGCCAGCAGGCCCGGAGGGGATGGCTACACCTTC.

J is TRBJ1-2 and V is TRBV6-5; D possibly corresponds to TRBD1 (5 bases). Germline V CDR1 and CDR2: MNHEY, SVGAGI. The CDR3 consists of 16 residues. The germline V and J ends were trimmed by 3 bases and 4 bases, with 18 bases remaining between them. In DNA, the CDR3 is TGTGCCAGCAGTTATGGAGGGGCAGTGGGATTCTATGGCTACACCTTC. The encoded protein is CASSYGGAVGFYGYTF.

The CDR3 DNA follows: TGTGCCAGCAGTGCGGGACTAGTCCTCATTCAGTACTTC. Its translation is CASSAGLVLIQYF. This chain joins TRBV2 and TRBJ2-4; TRBD2 agrees at 8 bases. J lost 9 bases, V lost 4 bases, and 5 bases had no gene match. In germline, CDR1 is SNHLY, CDR2 FYNNEI. The CDR3 sequence is 13 residues long.

The genes are TRBV6-2 or TRBV6-3 and TRBJ2-7, with 10 bases lining up with TRBD2. This CDR3 region has 16 residues. Germline V gives CDR1 MNHEY, CDR2 SVGEGT. V lost 4 bases to trimming and J lost 2 bases; unmatched junction nucleotides: 8. In nucleotides, the CDR3 is TGTGCCAGCAGTTGGCCTAGCGGGAGTGTGGCCTACGAGCAGTACTTC. Its protein product is CASSWPSGSVAYEQYF.

The table lists this clone with a few counts. The J gene is TRBJ1-2, the V gene TRBV4-2; D is unclear. The CDR3 has 11 amino acids. The germline gives CDR1 LGHNA, CDR2 YNFKEQ. The germline V and J ends were trimmed by 5 bases and 8 bases, with 9 bases remaining between them. The CDR3 DNA sequence: TGTGCCAGCAGCGCCCTGAGGGGCTACACCTTC. Its protein product is CASSALRGYTF.

The rearrangement uses TRBV28 and TRBJ2-7, with 10 bases identical to TRBD1. V shed 6 bases, J shed 9 bases, and the junction held 11 bases outside the gene matches. The germline V gene encodes CDR1 MDHEN and CDR2 SYDVKM. The CDR3 has 14 amino acids. The CDR3 region has the DNA TGTGCCAGCAGCCCCGGGACAGGGGACTTTGGGCAGTACTTC. This sequence encodes CASSPGTGDFGQYF.

J is TRBJ2-3 and V is TRBV29-1; D is uncertain. Trimming cost V 6 bases and J 5 bases, with 15 bases left between them. The CDR3 is made up of 13 amino acids. Germline V gene sequence: CDR1 SQVTM, CDR2 ANQGSEA. The DNA for the CDR3 is TGCAGCGTCCGTCAGATGGCCCAAGATACGCAGTATTTT. Encoded protein: CSVRQMAQDTQYF.

This sequence joins TRBV5-6 and TRBJ2-3; 7 positions match TRBD2. This CDR3 has 16 amino acids. Germline trimming cut 0 bases from V and 2 bases from J; bases unmatched to any gene: 6. Germline V gives CDR1 SGHDT, CDR2 YYEEEE. The CDR3 protein is CASSLAASGLTDTQYF. The CDR3 nucleotides read TGTGCCAGCAGCTTGGCGGCTAGCGGCCTCACAGATACGCAGTATTTT.

This clone was detected once. The V call is TRBV10-3, the J call TRBJ2-6; D may be TRBD2 (6 bases). Trimming removed 1 base from V and 2 bases from J, with 6 bases in between. Germline V gene lookup returns CDR1 ENHRY and CDR2 SYGVKD. The CDR3 has 15 amino acids. CDR3 coding DNA: TGTGCCATCAGTGAGTGGGGGGCTGGGGCCAACGTCCTGACTTTC. Protein product: CAISEWGAGANVLTF.

This clone showed up just once. J is TRBJ2-7 and V is TRBV5-1, with D uncertain. V was cut by 0 bases and J by 3 bases, with 10 bases left in between. This CDR3 has 14 residues. CDR1 and CDR2 from the germline V gene are SGHRS and YFSETQ. The CDR3 spells CASSLDQVLYEQYF. CDR3 nucleotides: TGCGCCAGCAGCTTGGACCAGGTTCTCTACGAGCAGTACTTC.

This clone was recorded once. The same CDR3 can be traced to other DNA sequences in this sample. V usage is TRBV7-9 and J usage is TRBJ1-5, with 7 nucleotides matching TRBD1. Trimming at V came to 4 bases and at J to 7 bases, leaving 4 bases not matched to a gene. CDR3 length equals 13 residues. The germline V gene encodes CDR1 SEHNR and CDR2 FQNEAQ (reference sequence). The chain's CDR3 is CASSSTGDQPQHF. CDR3 nucleotides: TGTGCCAGCAGCTCCACAGGGGACCAGCCCCAGCATTTT.

The chain couples TRBV5-1 to TRBJ2-7; 9 positions match TRBD1. Germline-derived CDR1 and CDR2 are SGHRS and YFSETQ. The length of the CDR3 is 15 residues. V dropped 0 bases and J dropped 5; count of bases not matched to a gene: 6. The CDR3 protein is CASSLEGTGIDEQYF. The CDR3 DNA reads as TGCGCCAGCAGCTTGGAGGGGACAGGGATTGACGAGCAGTACTTC.

The V call is TRBV6-5, the J call TRBJ2-1; 8 bases fit TRBD2. V lost 6 bases, J lost 6 bases, and 10 bases stayed unmatched. The CDR3 contains 15 residues. Germline lookup yields CDR1 MNHEY and CDR2 SVGAGI. CDR3 DNA sequence: TGTGCCAGCAGGCGTACTAGCGGTGGGTTCAATGAGCAGTTCTTC. Amino acid sequence: CASRRTSGGFNEQFF.

The V call is TRBV5-1, the J call TRBJ2-2; 9 bases are shared with TRBD1. The CDR3 runs to 18 residues. V shed 6 bases and J 2 bases; nucleotides not matched to a gene: 14. Germline assignment: CDR1 SGHRS and CDR2 YFSETQ. CDR3 in amino acids: CASTAAVNRGQNTGELFF. The CDR3 DNA is TGCGCCAGCACCGCCGCAGTTAACAGGGGGCAAAACACCGGGGAGCTGTTTTTT.